These 24 T cell receptor beta chains share one sample of origin, sequenced in a study of beta chain features in type 1 diabetes (dated by TCRdb to 2016 to 2018). The method was the immunoSEQ multiplex PCR assay. The entire isolated RNA was reverse transcribed using the High Capacity cDNA Reverse Transcription Kit, and thus expressed TCRB transcripts were sequenced. Sourced from immuneACCESS, this table was stored by TCRdb with only in-frame sequences that have V and J called. A share of the clones is absent; for the studies checked, an unresolved V gene accounts for under half, and the remainder has no known explanation. This sample holds about 240,000 clones; 25% to 35% were observed only once. The ten largest clones capture 4% of the sample. The sample was central memory CD4+ T cells from blood. The receptors derive from a young man in good health.

The CDR3 sequence is CASSENGMGYGYTF. CDR3 nucleotides: TGCGCCAGCAGTGAAAACGGGATGGGCTATGGCTACACCTTC. The chain is built from TRBV10-2 and TRBJ1-2, with D unresolved. Germline CDR1 WSHSY, CDR2 SAAADI. Trimming took 3 bases from V and 4 from J, leaving 12 bases between them. This CDR3 spans 14 amino acids.

This clone was detected only a few times. The chain is built from TRBV4-1 and TRBJ2-3, with 9 nucleotides matching TRBD2. CDR1 and CDR2 from the germline V gene are MGHRA and YSYEKL. The J segment lost 2 bases and the V segment lost 4 bases, leaving 10 bases of the junction unmatched. This CDR3 has 17 amino acids. The DNA for the CDR3 is TGCGCCAGCAGCCCGCTGAGGAGCGGGGGGATCACAGATACGCAGTATTTT. It codes for CASSPLRSGGITDTQYF.

The V gene is TRBV5-6, the J gene TRBJ2-5; 12 bases fit TRBD2. Per germline, CDR1 SGHDT and CDR2 YYEEEE. With 4 bases clipped from V and 9 bases from J, the junction kept 7 bases outside the gene matches. The CDR3 is 14 amino acids. The CDR3 reads CASSAGLAGISQYF. CDR3 coding DNA: TGTGCCAGCAGCGCAGGACTAGCGGGAATTTCCCAGTACTTC.

V gene TRBV5-6 combines with J gene TRBJ2-3; tentatively, D is TRBD1 (5 bases). The CDR3 totals 15 residues. V shed 4 bases and J shed 5 bases, with 17 bases lying between them. CDR1 and CDR2 from the germline V gene are SGHDT and YYEEEE. The CDR3: CASSLRAGWEDTQYF. In DNA, the CDR3 is TGTGCCAGCAGCCTACGGGCAGGGTGGGAAGATACGCAGTATTTT.

V gene TRBV19 combines with J gene TRBJ2-1; D is possibly TRBD2 (6 bases). CDR1 is LNHDA and CDR2 is SQIVND in the germline V gene (reference sequence). Trimming removed 6 bases at V and 10 bases at J, with 19 bases between. This CDR3 is built from 14 residues. In DNA, the CDR3 is TGTGCCAGTAGCGACGGGGGAACCCTCATCGAGCAGTTCTTC. It specifies CASSDGGTLIEQFF.

This clone was found a few times. The chain uses TRBV4-2 and TRBJ1-1; D not certain. Germline V gene data show CDR1 as LGHNA and CDR2 as YNFKEQ. Trimming removed 0 bases from V and 8 bases from J, with 16 bases in between. The CDR3 is made up of 15 amino acids. The CDR3 loop is CASSQEPSLPTEAFF. CDR3 nucleotide sequence: TGTGCCAGCAGCCAAGAACCATCCCTACCCACCGAAGCTTTCTTT.

The chain couples TRBV5-1 to TRBJ2-3, with 8 bases lining up with TRBD1. Germline values: CDR1 SGHRS, CDR2 YFSETQ. V was pared by 3 bases and J by 5 bases, with 5 bases of the junction left unmatched. The CDR3 sequence is 14 residues long. CDR3 residues: CASSSDRAEDTQYF. The CDR3 region has the DNA TGCGCCAGCAGCTCGGACAGGGCGGAAGATACGCAGTATTTT.

This clone occurred a few times. The chain uses TRBV30 and TRBJ1-2; the match to TRBD1 covers 7 bases. Germline V CDR1 and CDR2: GTSNPN, SVGIG (reference sequence). This CDR3 has 14 amino acids. V lost 3 bases to trimming and J lost 6 bases; unmatched junction nucleotides: 10. The CDR3: CAWRGDSRGNGYTF. The CDR3 nucleotides read TGTGCCTGGAGAGGGGACAGTCGGGGAAATGGCTACACCTTC.

In its sample, this clone was seen a few times. The V and J genes are TRBV5-1 and TRBJ2-1; tentative D call: TRBD1 (6 bases). From germline, CDR1 is SGHRS and CDR2 YFSETQ. The V gene lost 0 bases and the J gene lost 6 bases, with 13 bases spanning the gap. The length of the CDR3 is 15 residues. The DNA for the CDR3 is TGCGCCAGCAGCTTGGCCCCTTGGGACACCAATGAGCAGTTCTTC. This codes for CASSLAPWDTNEQFF.

This clone came up a few times. The J gene is TRBJ2-5, the V gene TRBV5-1; D could derive from TRBD1 or TRBD2 (6 bases each). The CDR3 has 13 amino acids. Germline lookup yields CDR1 SGHRS and CDR2 YFSETQ. V was cut by 4 bases and J by 1 base, with 8 bases left in between. CDR3 in amino acids: CASSGGPQETQYF. CDR3 nucleotide sequence: TGCGCCAGCAGCGGGGGGCCCCAAGAGACCCAGTACTTC.

The V gene is TRBV28, the J gene TRBJ1-2; D uncertain. This CDR3 spans 10 amino acids. CDR1 and CDR2 (germline): MDHEN, SYDVKM. Trimming left V 7 bases short and J 7 bases short, with 7 bases between. The chain's CDR3 is CASKLGGYTF. The DNA for the CDR3 is TGTGCCAGCAAGCTTGGTGGCTACACCTTC.

This clone has just a few counts. The genes are TRBV6-5 and TRBJ1-2, with D hard to call. The CDR3 loop spans 13 amino acids. With 2 bases removed from V and 1 base from J, the gap between germline ends came to 5 bases. Germline CDR1 and CDR2: MNHEY and SVGAGI. CDR3 protein: CASSYKHNYGYTF. CDR3 in DNA: TGTGCCAGCAGTTACAAGCATAACTATGGCTACACCTTC.

The chain has TRBV19 and TRBJ2-1, with 7 bases lining up with TRBD1. The V gene's germline CDR1 is LNHDA and CDR2 SQIVND (reference sequence). The CDR3 length is 15 residues. The ends lost 6 bases at V and 0 bases at J; junction bases unmatched: 5. CDR3 coding DNA: TGTGCCAGTAGGATGGACAGGAGCTCCTACAATGAGCAGTTCTTC. Its translation is CASRMDRSSYNEQFF.

This clone was found a few times. The same CDR3 is also encoded by other DNA sequences in this sample. The V gene is TRBV30, the J gene TRBJ2-1, with D perhaps TRBD1 (6 bases). Germline V gives CDR1 GTSNPN, CDR2 SVGIG (reference sequence). V was trimmed by 0 bases and J by 10 bases, leaving 10 bases between them. This CDR3 contains 12 residues. DNA for the CDR3: TGTGCCTGGAGTGTACAGGGTGGGGAGCAGTTCTTC. It yields the protein CAWSVQGGEQFF.

In the case of this clone: The sample contains more than one DNA sequence encoding this CDR3. The V call is TRBV5-4, the J call TRBJ2-1; TRBD1 matches 11 bases. The CDR3 has 15 residues. Germline loops: CDR1 SGHNT, CDR2 YYREEE (reference sequence). V lost 5 bases, J lost 4 bases, and 5 bases stayed unmatched. CDR3 in DNA: TGTGCCAGCAGTCTGGACAGGGGGCCATACAATGAGCAGTTCTTC. It is translated as CASSLDRGPYNEQFF.

V and J are TRBV29-1 and TRBJ1-4; maybe TRBD1 (6 bases). Germline CDR1 and CDR2: SQVTM and ANQGSEA. V was pared by 7 bases and J by 0 bases, with 9 bases between. CDR3 length: 13 residues. The CDR3 protein is CSAYRATNEKLFF. Here the CDR3 DNA reads TGCAGCGCCTACAGGGCAACTAATGAAAAACTGTTTTTT.

This clone was recorded a few times. A far more abundant clone sits one base away, making this likely a read error. The V and J genes are TRBV4-3 and TRBJ2-4; D not certain. Germline V gene lookup returns CDR1 LGHNA and CDR2 YSLEER. The V gene lost 3 bases and the J gene lost 1 base, with 10 bases spanning the gap. CDR3 length: 15 amino acids. The CDR3 DNA sequence: TGCGCCAGCAGCCACGATGGTTATGCCAAAAACATTCAGTACTTC. This codes for CASSHDGYAKNIQYF.

This clone was detected a few times. The chain employs TRBV5-1 and TRBJ2-3, with D uncertain. Germline CDR1 and CDR2: SGHRS and YFSETQ. The ends were cut back, 0 bases at V and 2 bases at J, with 7 bases in the middle. The CDR3 has 14 residues. The CDR3 DNA is TGCGCCAGCAGCTTGGCGAGAGACACAGATACGCAGTATTTT. This codes for CASSLARDTDTQYF.

This clone was observed a single time. This sequence joins TRBV4-3 and TRBJ1-1; TRBD1 might be the D (5 bases). This CDR3 spans 13 amino acids. Germline V gene sequence: CDR1 LGHNA, CDR2 YSLEER. Trimming cost V 0 bases and J 8 bases, with 10 bases left between them. The CDR3 DNA reads as TGCGCCAGCAGCCAAGATCCGGGACGCGAAGCTTTCTTT. Translating it yields CASSQDPGREAFF.

The chain employs TRBV5-6 and TRBJ2-4, with D hard to call. CDR3 length: 13 residues. Germline V gene lookup returns CDR1 SGHDT and CDR2 YYEEEE. The V gene lost 0 bases and the J gene lost 6 bases, with 7 bases spanning the gap. The CDR3 sequence: CASSLADTNIQYF. Written as DNA, the CDR3 is TGTGCCAGCAGCTTGGCAGACACAAACATTCAGTACTTC. Based on the CDR3 plus reference TRBV5-6 and TRBJ2-4, the full variable domain is DAGVTQSPTHLIKTRGQQVTLRCSPKSGHDTVSWYQQALGQGPQFIFQYYEEEERQRGNFPDRFSGHQFPNYSSELNVNALLLGDSALYLCASSLADTNIQYFGAGTRLSVL.

The chain recombines TRBV6-6 with TRBJ2-3, with D perhaps TRBD2 (6 bases). The CDR3 loop spans 13 amino acids. Trimming took off 6 bases at V and 8 bases at J, with 15 bases between the two ends. Germline assignment: CDR1 MNHNY and CDR2 SVGAGI (reference sequence). CDR3 in amino acids: CASSTTSWSTQYF. CDR3 coding DNA: TGTGCCAGCAGCACTACTAGCTGGTCTACGCAGTATTTT.

This clone showed up just a few times. J is TRBJ2-7 and V is TRBV5-5, with 10 bases matching TRBD1. The junction had 3 bases not matched to a gene; V was cut back by 3 bases and J by 3 bases. Germline CDR1 reads SGHKS; CDR2 reads YYEKEE (reference sequence). The CDR3 has 14 amino acids. Here the CDR3 reads CASSSGTGDYEQYF. The CDR3 DNA follows: TGTGCCAGCAGCTCCGGGACAGGGGACTACGAGCAGTACTTC. Drawing the rest from reference TRBV5-5 and TRBJ2-7, the complete variable domain is DAGVTQSPTHLIKTRGQQVTLRCSPISGHKSVSWYQQVLGQGPQFIFQYYEKEERGRGNFPDRFSARQFPNYSSELNVNALLLGDSALYLCASSSGTGDYEQYFGPGTRLTVT.

The gene calls are TRBV6-5 and TRBJ2-5, with D perhaps TRBD1 or TRBD2 (5 bases each). Germline assignment: CDR1 MNHEY and CDR2 SVGAGI. The V gene lost 4 bases and the J gene lost 1 base, with 10 bases spanning the gap. The CDR3 has 14 residues. CDR3 region: CASSSGGVQETQYF. As DNA, the CDR3 is TGTGCCAGCAGTTCTGGGGGTGTCCAAGAGACCCAGTACTTC.

This clone has only a few counts. The chain uses TRBV7-2 and TRBJ1-2; tentative D call: TRBD1 (5 bases). Trimming stripped 1 base from V and 2 bases from J, with 11 bases between. Looked up from germline, CDR1 is SGHTA and CDR2 is FQGNSA. The CDR3 sequence is 15 residues long. The CDR3 protein is CASSLGVQGNYGYTF. CDR3 DNA sequence: TGTGCCAGCAGCTTAGGTGTGCAGGGAAACTATGGCTACACCTTC.